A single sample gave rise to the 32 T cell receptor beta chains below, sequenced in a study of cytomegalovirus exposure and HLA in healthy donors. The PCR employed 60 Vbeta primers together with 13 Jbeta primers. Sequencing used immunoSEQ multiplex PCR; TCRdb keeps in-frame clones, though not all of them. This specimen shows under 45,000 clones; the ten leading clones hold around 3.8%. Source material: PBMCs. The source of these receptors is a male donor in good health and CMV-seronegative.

The CDR3: CASSGNRARGEQFF. DNA of the CDR3: TGTGCCAGCAGCGGCAACAGGGCCCGGGGTGAGCAGTTCTTC. This sequence joins TRBV7-6 and TRBJ2-1, with D possibly matching TRBD1 (6 bases). Germline V CDR1 and CDR2: SGHVS, FNYEAQ. The CDR3 is 14 amino acids. V was shortened by 5 bases and J by 9 bases, with 17 bases between the two germline ends. Together with reference TRBV7-6 and TRBJ2-1, the CDR3 gives the full variable domain: GAGVSQSPRYKVTKRGQDVALRCDPISGHVSLYWYRQALGQGPEFLTYFNYEAQQDKSGLPNDRFSAERPEGSISTLTIQRTEQRDSAMYRCASSGNRARGEQFFGPGTRLTVL.

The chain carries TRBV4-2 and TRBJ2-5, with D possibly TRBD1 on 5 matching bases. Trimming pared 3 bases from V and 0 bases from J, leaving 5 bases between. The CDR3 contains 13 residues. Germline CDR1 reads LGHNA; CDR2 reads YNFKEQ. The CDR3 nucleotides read TGTGCCAGCAGCCAGACAGACCAAGAGACCCAGTACTTC. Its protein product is CASSQTDQETQYF.

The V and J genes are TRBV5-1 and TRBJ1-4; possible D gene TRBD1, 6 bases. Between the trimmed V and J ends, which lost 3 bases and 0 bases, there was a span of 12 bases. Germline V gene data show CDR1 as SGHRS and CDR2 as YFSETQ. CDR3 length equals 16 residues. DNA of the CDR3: TGCGCCAGCAGCTGGACAGCCTCTGCAACTAATGAAAAACTGTTTTTT. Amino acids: CASSWTASATNEKLFF.

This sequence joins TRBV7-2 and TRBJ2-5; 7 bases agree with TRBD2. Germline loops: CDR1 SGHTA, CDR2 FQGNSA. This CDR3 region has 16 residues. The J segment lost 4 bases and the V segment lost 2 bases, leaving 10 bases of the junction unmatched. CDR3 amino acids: CASSLMGGSARETQYF. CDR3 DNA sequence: TGTGCCAGCAGCTTAATGGGGGGGAGCGCAAGAGAGACCCAGTACTTC.

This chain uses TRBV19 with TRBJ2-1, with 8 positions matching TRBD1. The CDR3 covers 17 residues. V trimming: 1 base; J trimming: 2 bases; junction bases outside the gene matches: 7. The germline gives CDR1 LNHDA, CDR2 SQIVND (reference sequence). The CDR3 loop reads CASSIVAGTGPYNEQFF. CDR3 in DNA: TGTGCCAGTAGTATAGTAGCCGGGACAGGCCCCTACAATGAGCAGTTCTTC.

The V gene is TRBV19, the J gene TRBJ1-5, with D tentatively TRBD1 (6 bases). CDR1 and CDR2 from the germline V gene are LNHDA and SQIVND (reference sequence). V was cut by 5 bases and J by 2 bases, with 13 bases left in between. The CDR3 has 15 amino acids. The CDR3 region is CASSATGRRNQPQHF. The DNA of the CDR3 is TGTGCCAGTAGTGCGACAGGTCGGCGCAATCAGCCCCAGCATTTT. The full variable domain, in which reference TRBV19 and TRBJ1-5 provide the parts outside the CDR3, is DGGITQSPKYLFRKEGQNVTLSCEQNLNHDAMYWYRQDPGQGLRLIYYSQIVNDFQKGDIAEGYSVSREKKESFPLTVTSAQKNPTAFYLCASSATGRRNQPQHFGDGTRLSIL.

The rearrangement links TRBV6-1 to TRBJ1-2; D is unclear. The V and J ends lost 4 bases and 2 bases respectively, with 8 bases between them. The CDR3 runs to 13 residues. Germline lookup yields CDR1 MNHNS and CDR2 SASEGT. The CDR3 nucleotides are TGTGCCAGCAGTGTAAGTCAGAACTATGGCTACACCTTC. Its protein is CASSVSQNYGYTF.

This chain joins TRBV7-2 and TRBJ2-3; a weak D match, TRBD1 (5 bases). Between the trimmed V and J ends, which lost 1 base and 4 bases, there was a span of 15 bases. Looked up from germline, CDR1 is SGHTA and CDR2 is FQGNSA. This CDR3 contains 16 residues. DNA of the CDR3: TGTGCCAGCAGCTTAGTGTCAGGGCAGGGCTCAGATACGCAGTATTTT. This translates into CASSLVSGQGSDTQYF.

The CDR3 region is CASSQGLAGGQETQYF. DNA for the CDR3: TGTGCCAGCAGCCAAGGACTAGCGGGGGGTCAAGAGACCCAGTACTTC. The chain recombines TRBV5-4 with TRBJ2-5; 14 bases line up with TRBD2. The V segment lost 4 bases and the J segment 2 bases; nucleotides outside the gene matches: 4. CDR3 length: 16 amino acids. The germline gives CDR1 SGHNT, CDR2 YYREEE (reference sequence).

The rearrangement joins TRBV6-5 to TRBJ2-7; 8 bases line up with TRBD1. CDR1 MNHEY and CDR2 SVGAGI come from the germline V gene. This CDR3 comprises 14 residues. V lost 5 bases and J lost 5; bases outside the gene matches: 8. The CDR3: CASSPDRARNEQYF. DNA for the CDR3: TGTGCCAGCAGTCCGGACAGGGCTCGGAACGAGCAGTACTTC.

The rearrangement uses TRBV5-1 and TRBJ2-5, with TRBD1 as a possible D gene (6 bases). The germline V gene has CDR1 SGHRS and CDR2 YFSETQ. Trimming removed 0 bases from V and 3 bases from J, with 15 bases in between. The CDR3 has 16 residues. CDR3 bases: TGCGCCAGCAGCTTGGCCCTCCGGGACACTGAAGAGACCCAGTACTTC. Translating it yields CASSLALRDTEETQYF.

The chain's CDR3 is CASSLGGWRVMNTEAFF. The CDR3 bases are TGTGCCAGCAGCTTAGGGGGGTGGAGGGTGATGAACACTGAAGCTTTCTTT. The V gene is TRBV7-9, the J gene TRBJ1-1; weak D call: TRBD1 (5 bases). The CDR3 is 17 residues long. V gave up 1 base and J gave up 0 bases, with 15 bases separating them. The germline gives CDR1 SEHNR, CDR2 FQNEAQ (reference sequence). Full variable domain (remainder filled in from reference TRBV7-9 and TRBJ1-1): DTGVSQNPRHKITKRGQNVTFRCDPISEHNRLYWYRQTLGQGPEFLTYFQNEAQLEKSRLLSDRFSAERPKGSFSTLEIQRTEQGDSAMYLCASSLGGWRVMNTEAFFGQGTRLTVV.

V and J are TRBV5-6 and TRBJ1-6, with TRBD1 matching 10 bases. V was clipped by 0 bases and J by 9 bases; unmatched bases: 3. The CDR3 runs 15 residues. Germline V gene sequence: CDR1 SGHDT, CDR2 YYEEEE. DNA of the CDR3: TGTGCCAGCAGCTTGGGACAGGGGGCATTTTCACCCCTCCACTTT. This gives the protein CASSLGQGAFSPLHF.

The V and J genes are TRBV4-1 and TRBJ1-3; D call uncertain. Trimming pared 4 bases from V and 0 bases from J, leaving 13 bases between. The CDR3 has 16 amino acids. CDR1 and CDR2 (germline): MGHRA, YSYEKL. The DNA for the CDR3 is TGCGCCAGCAGCCTGGCGTTAGCTAGCTCTGGAAACACCATATATTTT. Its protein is CASSLALASSGNTIYF.

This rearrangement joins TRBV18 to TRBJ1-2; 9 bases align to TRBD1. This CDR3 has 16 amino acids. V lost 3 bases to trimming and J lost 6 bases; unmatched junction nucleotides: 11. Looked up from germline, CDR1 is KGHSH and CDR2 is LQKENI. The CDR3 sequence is CASSPVNGQGTDGYTF. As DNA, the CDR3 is TGTGCCAGCTCACCCGTTAACGGACAGGGGACGGATGGCTACACCTTC.

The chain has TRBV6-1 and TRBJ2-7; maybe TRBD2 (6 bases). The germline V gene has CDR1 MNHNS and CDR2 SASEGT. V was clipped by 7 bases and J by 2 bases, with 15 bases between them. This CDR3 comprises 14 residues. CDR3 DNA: TGTGCCAGCACCCCTGTGGGGGGACCCTACGAGCAGTACTTC. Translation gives CASTPVGGPYEQYF.

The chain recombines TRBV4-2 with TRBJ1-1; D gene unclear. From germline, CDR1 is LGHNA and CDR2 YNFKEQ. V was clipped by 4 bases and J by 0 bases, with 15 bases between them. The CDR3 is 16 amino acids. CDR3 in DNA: TGTGCCAGCAGCCCCGAAGGTAGACAAGTGAACACTGAAGCTTTCTTT. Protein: CASSPEGRQVNTEAFF.

The CDR3 spells CASSLGGLLGEKLFF. In DNA form, the CDR3 reads TGTGCCAGCAGCTTAGGTGGGCTACTGGGCGAAAAACTGTTTTTT. The V gene is TRBV7-9, the J gene TRBJ1-4; unclear D gene. The CDR3 is 15 amino acids. Trimming took off 1 base at V and 8 bases at J, with 14 bases between the two ends. The germline V gene encodes CDR1 SEHNR and CDR2 FQNEAQ (reference sequence).

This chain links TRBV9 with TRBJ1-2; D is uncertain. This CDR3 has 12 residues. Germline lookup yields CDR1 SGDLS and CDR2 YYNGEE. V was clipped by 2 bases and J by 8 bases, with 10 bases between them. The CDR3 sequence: CASSVAGGGYTF. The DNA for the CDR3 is TGTGCCAGCAGCGTTGCAGGAGGGGGCTACACCTTC.

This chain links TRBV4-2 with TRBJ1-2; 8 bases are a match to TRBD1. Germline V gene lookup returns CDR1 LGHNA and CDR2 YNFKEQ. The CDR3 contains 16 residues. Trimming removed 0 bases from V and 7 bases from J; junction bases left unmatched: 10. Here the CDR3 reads CASSQDSRTGISGYTF. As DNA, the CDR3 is TGTGCCAGCAGCCAAGATTCCAGGACAGGGATTTCTGGCTACACCTTC.

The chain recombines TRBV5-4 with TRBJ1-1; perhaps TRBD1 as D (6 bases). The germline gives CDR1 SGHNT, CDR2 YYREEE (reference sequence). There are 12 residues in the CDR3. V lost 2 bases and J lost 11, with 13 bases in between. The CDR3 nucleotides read TGTGCCAGCAGCTTCGGTCAGGGGTTGGCTTTCTTT. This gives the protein CASSFGQGLAFF.

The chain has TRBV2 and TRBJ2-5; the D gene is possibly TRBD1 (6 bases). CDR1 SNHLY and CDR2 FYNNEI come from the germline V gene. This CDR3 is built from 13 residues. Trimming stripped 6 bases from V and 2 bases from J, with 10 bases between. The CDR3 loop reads CASRRGSQETQYF. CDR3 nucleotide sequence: TGTGCCAGCAGGAGGGGGTCACAAGAGACCCAGTACTTC.

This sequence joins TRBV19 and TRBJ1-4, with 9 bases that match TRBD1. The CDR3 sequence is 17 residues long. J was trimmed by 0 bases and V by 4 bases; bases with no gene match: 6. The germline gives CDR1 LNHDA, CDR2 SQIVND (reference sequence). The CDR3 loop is CASSTDRGLATNEKLFF. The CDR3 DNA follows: TGTGCCAGTAGTACGGACAGGGGCCTTGCAACTAATGAAAAACTGTTTTTT.

CDR3 DNA: TGTGCCAGCAGCTTAGGGGGTGGGACTATCTCCTACGAGCAGTACTTC. Protein sequence: CASSLGGGTISYEQYF. The genes are TRBV7-2 and TRBJ2-7; TRBD2 matches 7 bases. With V trimmed by 1 base and J by 0 bases, 6 bases remained unmatched. The CDR3 consists of 16 residues. From germline, CDR1 is SGHTA and CDR2 FQGNSA.

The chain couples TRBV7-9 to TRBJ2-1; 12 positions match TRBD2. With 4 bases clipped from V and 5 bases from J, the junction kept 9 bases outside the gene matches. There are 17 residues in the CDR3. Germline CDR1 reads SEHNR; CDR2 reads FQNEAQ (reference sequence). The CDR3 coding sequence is TGTGCCAGCAGCTCCGGACGACTAGCGGGGGACAACAATGAGCAGTTCTTC. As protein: CASSSGRLAGDNNEQFF.

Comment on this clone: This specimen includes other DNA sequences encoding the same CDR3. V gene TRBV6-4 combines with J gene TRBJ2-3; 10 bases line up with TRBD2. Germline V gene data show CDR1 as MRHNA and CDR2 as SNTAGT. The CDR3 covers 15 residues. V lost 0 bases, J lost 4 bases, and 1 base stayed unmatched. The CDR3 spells CASSDSSGGADTQYF. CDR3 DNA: TGTGCCAGCAGTGACTCGAGCGGGGGGGCAGATACGCAGTATTTT.

CDR3 residues: CASTTGTANTGELFF. CDR3 DNA: TGCGCCAGCACCACCGGGACAGCTAACACCGGGGAGCTGTTTTTT. The gene calls are TRBV5-1 and TRBJ2-2; 7 bases are a match to TRBD1. This CDR3 has 15 residues. Losses at the gene ends were 6 bases for V and 2 bases for J; bases not matched to a gene: 7. CDR1 is SGHRS, CDR2 YFSETQ, per germline.

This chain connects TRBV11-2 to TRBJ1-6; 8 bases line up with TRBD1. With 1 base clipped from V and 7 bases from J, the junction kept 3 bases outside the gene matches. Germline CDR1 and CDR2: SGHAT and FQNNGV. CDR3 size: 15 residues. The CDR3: CASSLVHRGNSPLHF. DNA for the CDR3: TGTGCCAGCAGCTTAGTGCACAGGGGGAATTCACCCCTCCACTTT. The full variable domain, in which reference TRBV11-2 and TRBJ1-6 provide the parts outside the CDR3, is EAGVAQSPRYKIIEKRQSVAFWCNPISGHATLYWYQQILGQGPKLLIQFQNNGVVDDSQLPKDRFSAERLKGVDSTLKIQPAKLEDSAVYLCASSLVHRGNSPLHFGNGTRLTVT.

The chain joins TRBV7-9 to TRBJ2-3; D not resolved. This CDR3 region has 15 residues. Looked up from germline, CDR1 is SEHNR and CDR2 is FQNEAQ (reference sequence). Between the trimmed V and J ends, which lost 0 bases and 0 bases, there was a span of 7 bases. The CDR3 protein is CASSLAPYSTDTQYF. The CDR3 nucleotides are TGTGCCAGCAGCTTAGCGCCCTACAGCACAGATACGCAGTATTTT.

CDR3 amino acids: CASSLVQAVQFF. As DNA, the CDR3 is TGTGCCAGCAGCTTAGTGCAAGCCGTTCAGTTCTTC. J is TRBJ2-1 and V is TRBV7-9; D is unclear. This CDR3 is built from 12 residues. CDR1 SEHNR and CDR2 FQNEAQ come from the germline V gene (reference sequence). V gave up 1 base and J gave up 13 bases, with 11 bases separating them. The variable domain in full, completed from reference TRBV7-9 and TRBJ2-1, reads DTGVSQNPRHKITKRGQNVTFRCDPISEHNRLYWYRQTLGQGPEFLTYFQNEAQLEKSRLLSDRFSAERPKGSFSTLEIQRTEQGDSAMYLCASSLVQAVQFFGPGTRLTVL.

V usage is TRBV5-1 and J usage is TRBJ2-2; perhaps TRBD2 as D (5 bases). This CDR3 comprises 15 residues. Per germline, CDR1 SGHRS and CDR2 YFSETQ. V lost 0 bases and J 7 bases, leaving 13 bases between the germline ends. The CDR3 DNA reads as TGCGCCAGCAGCTTGGAGCCAGTCGGAGGCGGGGAGCTGTTTTTT. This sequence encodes CASSLEPVGGGELFF.

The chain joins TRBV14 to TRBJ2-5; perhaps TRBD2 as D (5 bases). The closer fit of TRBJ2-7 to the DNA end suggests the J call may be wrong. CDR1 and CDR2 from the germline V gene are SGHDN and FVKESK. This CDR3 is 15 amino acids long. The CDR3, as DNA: TGTGCCAGCAGCCCCCAGCCGGGGAAGAGGCACGAGCAGTACTTC. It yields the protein CASSPQPGKRHEQYF.